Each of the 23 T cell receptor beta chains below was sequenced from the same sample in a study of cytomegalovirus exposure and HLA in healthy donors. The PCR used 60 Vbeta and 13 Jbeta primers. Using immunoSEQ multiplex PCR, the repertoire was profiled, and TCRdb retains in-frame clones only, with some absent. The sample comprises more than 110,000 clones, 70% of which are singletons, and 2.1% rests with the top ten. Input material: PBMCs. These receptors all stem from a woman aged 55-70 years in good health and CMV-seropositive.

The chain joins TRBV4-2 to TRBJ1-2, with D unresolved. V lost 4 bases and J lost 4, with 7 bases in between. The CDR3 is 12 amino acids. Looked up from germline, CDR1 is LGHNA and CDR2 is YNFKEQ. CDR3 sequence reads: CASSPEGYGYTF. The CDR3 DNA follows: TGTGCCAGCAGCCCGGAGGGCTATGGCTACACCTTC.

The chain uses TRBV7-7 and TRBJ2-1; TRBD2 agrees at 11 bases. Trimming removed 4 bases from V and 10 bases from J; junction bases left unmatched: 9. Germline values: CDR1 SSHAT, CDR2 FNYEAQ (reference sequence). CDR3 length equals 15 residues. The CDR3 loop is CASSSRLAGSREQFF. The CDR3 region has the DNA TGTGCCAGCAGCTCGCGACTAGCGGGATCGCGAGAGCAGTTCTTC.

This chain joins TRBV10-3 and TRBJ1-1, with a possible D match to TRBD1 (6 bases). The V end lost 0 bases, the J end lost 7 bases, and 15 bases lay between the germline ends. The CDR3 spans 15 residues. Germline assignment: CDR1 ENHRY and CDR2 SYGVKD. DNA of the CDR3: TGTGCCATCAGTGAGTCGTCAGGGGACGTGAGTGAAGCTTTCTTT. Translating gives CAISESSGDVSEAFF.

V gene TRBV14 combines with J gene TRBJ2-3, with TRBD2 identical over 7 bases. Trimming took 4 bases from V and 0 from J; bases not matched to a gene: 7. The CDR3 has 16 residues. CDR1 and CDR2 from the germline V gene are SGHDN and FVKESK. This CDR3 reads CASSPLTGLSTDTQYF. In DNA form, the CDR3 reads TGTGCCAGCAGCCCACTTACGGGACTAAGCACAGATACGCAGTATTTT.

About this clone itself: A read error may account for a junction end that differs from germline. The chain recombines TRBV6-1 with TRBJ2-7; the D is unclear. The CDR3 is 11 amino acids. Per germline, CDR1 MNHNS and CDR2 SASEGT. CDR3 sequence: CASSEALRQDF. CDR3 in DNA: TGTGCCAGCAGTGAAGCGCTTCGGCAGGACTTC.

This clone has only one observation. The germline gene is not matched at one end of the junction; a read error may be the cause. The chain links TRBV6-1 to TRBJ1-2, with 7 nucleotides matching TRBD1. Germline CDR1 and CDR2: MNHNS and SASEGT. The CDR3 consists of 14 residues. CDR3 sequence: CASREGGPGYGYTF. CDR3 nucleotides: TGTGCCAGCAGGGAAGGGGGCCCGGGCTATGGCTACACCTTC.

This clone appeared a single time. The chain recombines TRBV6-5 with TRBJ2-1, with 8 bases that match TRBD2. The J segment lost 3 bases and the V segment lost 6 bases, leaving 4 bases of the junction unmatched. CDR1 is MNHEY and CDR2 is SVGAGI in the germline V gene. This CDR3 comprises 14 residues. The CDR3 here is CASSLAGDYNEQFF. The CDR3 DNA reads TGTGCCAGCAGCCTAGCGGGCGACTACAATGAGCAGTTCTTC.

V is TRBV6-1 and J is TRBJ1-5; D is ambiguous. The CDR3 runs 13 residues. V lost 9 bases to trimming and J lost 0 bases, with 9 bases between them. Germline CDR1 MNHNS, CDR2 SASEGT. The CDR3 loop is CASGLVSNQPQHF. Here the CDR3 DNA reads TGTGCCAGTGGCCTCGTTAGCAATCAGCCCCAGCATTTT.

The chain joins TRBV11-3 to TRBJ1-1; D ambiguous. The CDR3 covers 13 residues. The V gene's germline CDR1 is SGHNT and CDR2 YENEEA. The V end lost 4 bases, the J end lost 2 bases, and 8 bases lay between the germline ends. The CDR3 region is CASSSLTNTEAFF. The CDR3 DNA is TGTGCCAGCAGCTCTCTGACAAACACTGAAGCTTTCTTT. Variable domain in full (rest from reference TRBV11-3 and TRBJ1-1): EAGVVQSPRYKIIEKKQPVAFWCNPISGHNTLYWYLQNLGQGPELLIRYENEEAVDDSQLPKDRFSAERLKGVDSTLKIQPAELGDSAVYLCASSSLTNTEAFFGQGTRLTVV.

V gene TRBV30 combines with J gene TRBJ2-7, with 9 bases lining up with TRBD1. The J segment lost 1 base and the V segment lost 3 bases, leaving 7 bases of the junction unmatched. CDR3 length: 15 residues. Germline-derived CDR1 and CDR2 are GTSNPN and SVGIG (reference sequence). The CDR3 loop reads CAWRPGTGSSYEQYF. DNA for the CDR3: TGTGCCTGGAGGCCAGGGACAGGGAGTTCCTACGAGCAGTACTTC.

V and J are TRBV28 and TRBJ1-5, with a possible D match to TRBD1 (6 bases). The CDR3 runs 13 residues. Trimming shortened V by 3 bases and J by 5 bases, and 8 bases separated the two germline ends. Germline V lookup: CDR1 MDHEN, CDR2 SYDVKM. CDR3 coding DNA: TGTGCCAGCAGTTTCTCAGGGGATCAGCCCCAGCATTTT. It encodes CASSFSGDQPQHF.

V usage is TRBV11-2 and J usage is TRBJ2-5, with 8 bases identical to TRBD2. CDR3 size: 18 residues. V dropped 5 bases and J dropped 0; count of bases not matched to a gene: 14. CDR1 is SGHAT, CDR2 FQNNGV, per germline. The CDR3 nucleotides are TGTGCCAGCAGCCCACGCTCCGGACTAGCAGCCTACCAAGAGACCCAGTACTTC. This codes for CASSPRSGLAAYQETQYF.

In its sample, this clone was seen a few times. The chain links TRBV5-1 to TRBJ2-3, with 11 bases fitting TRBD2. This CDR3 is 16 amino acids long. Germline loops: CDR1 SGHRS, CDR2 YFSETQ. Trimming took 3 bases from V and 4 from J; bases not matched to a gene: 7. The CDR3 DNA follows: TGCGCCAGCAGCTCCACTAGCGGGAGTGGCTCAGATACGCAGTATTTT. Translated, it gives CASSSTSGSGSDTQYF.

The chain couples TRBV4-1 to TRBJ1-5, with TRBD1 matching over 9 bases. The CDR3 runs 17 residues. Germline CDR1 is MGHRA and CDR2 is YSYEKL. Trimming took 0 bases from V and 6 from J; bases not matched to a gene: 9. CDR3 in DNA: TGCGCCAGCAGCCAAGAGGGTTACACAGGGGGCAGTCAGCCCCAGCATTTT. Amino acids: CASSQEGYTGGSQPQHF.

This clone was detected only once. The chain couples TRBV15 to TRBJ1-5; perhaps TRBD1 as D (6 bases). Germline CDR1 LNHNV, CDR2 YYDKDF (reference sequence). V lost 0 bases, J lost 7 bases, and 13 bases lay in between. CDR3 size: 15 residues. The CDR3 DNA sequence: TGTGCCACCAGCAGAGAGACAACAGGGAGCCAGCCCCAGCATTTT. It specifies CATSRETTGSQPQHF.

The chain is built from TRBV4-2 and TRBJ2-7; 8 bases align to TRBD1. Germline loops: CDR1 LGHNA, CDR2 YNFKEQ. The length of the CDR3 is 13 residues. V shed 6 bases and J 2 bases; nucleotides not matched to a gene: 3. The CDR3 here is CASSRDRPYEQYF. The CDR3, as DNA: TGTGCCAGCAGTCGGGACAGGCCCTACGAGCAGTACTTC.

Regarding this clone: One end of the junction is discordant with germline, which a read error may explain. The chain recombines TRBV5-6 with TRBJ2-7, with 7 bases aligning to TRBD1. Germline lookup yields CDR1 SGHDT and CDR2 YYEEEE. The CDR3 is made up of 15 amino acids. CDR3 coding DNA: TGTGCCAGCAGCTCAATCGGGACAGTCTCCTGCGAGCAGTACTTC. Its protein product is CASSSIGTVSCEQYF.

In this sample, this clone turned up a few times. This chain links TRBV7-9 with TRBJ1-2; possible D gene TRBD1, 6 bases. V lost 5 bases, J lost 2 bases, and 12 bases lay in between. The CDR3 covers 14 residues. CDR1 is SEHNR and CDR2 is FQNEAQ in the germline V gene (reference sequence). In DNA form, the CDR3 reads TGTGCCAGCAGCGATCTAACAGGGAACTATGGCTACACCTTC. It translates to CASSDLTGNYGYTF.

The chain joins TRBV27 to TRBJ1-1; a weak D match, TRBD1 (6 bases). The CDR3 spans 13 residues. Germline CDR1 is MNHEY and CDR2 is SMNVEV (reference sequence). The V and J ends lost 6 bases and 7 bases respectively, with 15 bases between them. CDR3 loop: CASRTPGHSEAFF. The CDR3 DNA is TGTGCCAGCAGAACACCGGGACACAGTGAAGCTTTCTTT.

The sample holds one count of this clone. CDR3 sequence (DNA): TGTGCCAGCGCGGGTAGCACAGATACGCAGTATTTT. This encodes CASAGSTDTQYF. The chain uses TRBV28 and TRBJ2-3; the D gene is possibly TRBD2 (5 bases). Germline assignment: CDR1 MDHEN and CDR2 SYDVKM. This CDR3 is 12 amino acids long. Trimming stripped 8 bases from V and 0 bases from J, with 6 bases between.

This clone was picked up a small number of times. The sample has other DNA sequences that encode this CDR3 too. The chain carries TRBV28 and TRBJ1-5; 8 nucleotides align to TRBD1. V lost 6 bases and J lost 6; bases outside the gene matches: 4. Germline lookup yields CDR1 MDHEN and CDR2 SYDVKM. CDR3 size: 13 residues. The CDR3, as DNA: TGTGCCAGCAGGACAGGGGCGGGTCAGCCCCAGCATTTT. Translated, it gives CASRTGAGQPQHF. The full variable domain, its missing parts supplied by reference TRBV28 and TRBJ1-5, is DVKVTQSSRYLVKRTGEKVFLECVQDMDHENMFWYRQDPGLGLRLIYFSYDVKMKEKGDIPEGYSVSREKKERFSLILESASTNQTSMYLCASRTGAGQPQHFGDGTRLSIL.

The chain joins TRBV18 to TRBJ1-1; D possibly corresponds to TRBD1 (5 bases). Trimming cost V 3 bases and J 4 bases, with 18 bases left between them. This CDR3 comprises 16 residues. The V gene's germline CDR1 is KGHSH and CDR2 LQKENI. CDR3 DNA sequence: TGTGCCAGCTCACCTAACAGGTTAGCAGATGCCACTGAAGCTTTCTTT. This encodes CASSPNRLADATEAFF.

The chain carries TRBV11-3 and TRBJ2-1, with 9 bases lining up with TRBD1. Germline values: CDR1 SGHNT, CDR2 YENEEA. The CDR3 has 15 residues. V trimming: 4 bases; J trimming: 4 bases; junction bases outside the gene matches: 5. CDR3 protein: CASSSRDRDYNEQFF. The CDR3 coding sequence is TGTGCCAGCAGCTCCCGGGACAGGGATTACAATGAGCAGTTCTTC.